This TCR beta chain was sequenced during a study of blood T cell repertoires in COVID-19. Study overall: Donors in the United States, Italy and Spain gave samples during acute or convalescent COVID-19. The cDNA or gDNA used as material had been derived from T cells, B-cell-depleted T cells, or PBMCs.

As processed by the authors: Using reference gene primer amplification, nucleated cell counts were estimated. Libraries were prepared by immunoSEQ multiplex PCR; TCRdb keeps only in-frame clonotypes and omits some of them. V, J and clone size reflect that table, while D and trimming were determined from the DNA. The repertoire holds fewer than 350,000 clones, with around 88% as singletons. Trimming at V came to 2 bases and at J to 3 bases, leaving 2 bases not matched to a gene. This CDR3 has 15 amino acids. Germline CDR1 reads KGHDR; CDR2 reads SFDVKD. The table lists this clone with a count of one. The source of this sequence is a man aged 40-50 years with acute or convalescent COVID-19. The chain links TRBV24-1 to TRBJ2-7, with 11 bases matching TRBD2. Sequencing input: peripheral blood. The DNA of the CDR3 is TGTGCCACCAGTGATTCGGGACTAGCGGTCTACGAGCAGTACTTC. Translating gives CATSDSGLAVYEQYF.